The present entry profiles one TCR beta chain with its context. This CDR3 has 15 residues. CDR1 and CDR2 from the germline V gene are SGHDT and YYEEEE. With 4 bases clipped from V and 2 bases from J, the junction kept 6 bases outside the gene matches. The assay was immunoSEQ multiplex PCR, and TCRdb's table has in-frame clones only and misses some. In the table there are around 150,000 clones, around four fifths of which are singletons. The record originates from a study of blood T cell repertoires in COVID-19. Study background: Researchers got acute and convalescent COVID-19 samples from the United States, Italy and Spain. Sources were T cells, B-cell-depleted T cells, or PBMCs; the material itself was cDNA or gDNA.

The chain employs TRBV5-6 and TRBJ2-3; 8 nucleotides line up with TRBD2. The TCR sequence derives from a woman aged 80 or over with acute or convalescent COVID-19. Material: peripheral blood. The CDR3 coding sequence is TGTGCCAGCAGCACGAGCGGGGGCCACACAGATACGCAGTATTTT. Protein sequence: CASSTSGGHTDTQYF.